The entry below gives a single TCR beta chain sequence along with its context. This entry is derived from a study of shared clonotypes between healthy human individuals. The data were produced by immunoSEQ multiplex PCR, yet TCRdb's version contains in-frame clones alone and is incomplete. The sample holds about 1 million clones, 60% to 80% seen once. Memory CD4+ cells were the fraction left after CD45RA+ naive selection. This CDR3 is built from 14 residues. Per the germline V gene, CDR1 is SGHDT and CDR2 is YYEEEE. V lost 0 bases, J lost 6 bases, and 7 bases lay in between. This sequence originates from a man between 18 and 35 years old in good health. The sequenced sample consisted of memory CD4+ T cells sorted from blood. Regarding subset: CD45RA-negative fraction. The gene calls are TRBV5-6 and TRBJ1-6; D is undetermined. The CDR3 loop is CASSLGAFNSPLHF. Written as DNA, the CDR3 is TGTGCCAGCAGCTTGGGGGCCTTTAATTCACCCCTCCACTTT.